Sequencing of this T cell receptor beta chain was carried out in a study of CD8+ T cells in alopecia areata. Across the study: Those patients who were treated received oral tofacitinib, which was given at 5 to 10 mg twice daily for moderate-to-severe alopecia areata. Scoring treated patients' severity relied on the percentage of scalp area affected.

General study points: Higher clonality and more expanded CD8+ clones appeared in lesional than normal scalp.

Germline V gene data show CDR1 as SGHVS and CDR2 as FQNEAQ. The CDR3 contains 12 residues. Trimming pared 7 bases from V and 6 bases from J, leaving 13 bases between. Stated treatment: oral pan-JAK inhibitor, 5-10 mg twice daily. This clone has more than one count but fewer than ten. Its antigen is currently unknown. cDNA reverse transcribed from extracted RNA served as the sequencing template. The data were produced by immunoSEQ multiplex PCR, yet TCRdb's version contains in-frame clones alone and is incomplete. The table records roughly 210,000 clones, roughly 44% of them present only once. The starting material was CD4+ T cells sorted from blood, obtained at approximately week 37, from a patient treated with tofacitinib. This clonotype was obtained from a human donor with alopecia areata. The chain joins TRBV7-8 to TRBJ2-7; no reliable D call. The CDR3: CASNRAGSEQYF. CDR3 sequence (DNA): TGTGCCAGCAATAGGGCAGGCAGCGAGCAGTACTTC.